These T cell receptor beta chains were read from a single sample in a study of blood T cell repertoires in COVID-19. The assay was immunoSEQ multiplex PCR, and TCRdb's table has in-frame clones only and misses some. Of roughly 290,000 clones listed, 80% to 95% are singletons. Source material: peripheral blood. These receptors all come from a woman in her twenties or thirties with COVID-19, enrolled during active disease. The CDR3 runs from the conserved cysteine through the conserved F or W. D genes are given only for firm matches. Clone size is given for some rows only: seen once, a few or many times, or a class if the clone is expanded.

j_call	clone_size	v_call	d_call	cdr3_nt	cdr3_aa
TRBJ2-7	NA	TRBV6-5	NA	TGTGCCAGCAGTTTCGGGGACGAGCAGTACTTC	CASSFGDEQYF
TRBJ1-2	NA	TRBV28	TRBD1	TGTGCCAGCAGTTTATCCAGGGGGATTGGCTACACCTTC	CASSLSRGIGYTF
TRBJ2-6	NA	TRBV7-2	TRBD1	TGTGCCAGCAGTCTCGGACAGGCTGGGGCCAACGTCCTGACTTTC	CASSLGQAGANVLTF
TRBJ1-3	NA	TRBV19	TRBD1	TGTGCCACTTCGGACAGGAGCTCTGGAAACACCATATATTTT	CATSDRSSGNTIYF
TRBJ2-2	NA	TRBV27	TRBD1	TGTGCCAGCAGTTTGACCCCGACAGGGGCCTCCGGGGAGCTGTTTTTT	CASSLTPTGASGELFF
TRBJ2-7	NA	TRBV6-1	NA	TGTGCCAGCAGTGACCCGGGACTCCTCTACGAGCAGTACTTC	CASSDPGLLYEQYF
TRBJ2-7	NA	TRBV5-1	TRBD1	TGCGCCAGCAGATGGGACAGCTCCTACGAGCAGTACTTC	CASRWDSSYEQYF
TRBJ2-3	NA	TRBV5-6	NA	TGTGCCAGCGGGGGGGCTAGCGGCTTTTACACAGATACGCAGTATTTT	CASGGASGFYTDTQYF
TRBJ1-1	few	TRBV10-3	TRBD1	TGTGCCATCAGTGAGTGGGGACAGGGCGGTGAAGCTTTCTTT	CAISEWGQGGEAFF
TRBJ2-2	NA	TRBV10-3	TRBD2	TGTGCCGCCTCACTAGCGGGAGGGAGGGACACCGGGGAGCTGTTTTTT	CAASLAGGRDTGELFF
TRBJ2-5	NA	TRBV11-1	NA	TGTGCCAGCAGCCCCCACTTGGGGCTCCAAGAGACCCAGTACTTC	CASSPHLGLQETQYF
TRBJ1-2	NA	TRBV30	TRBD1	TGTGCCTGGAGCCAGGGGGAAGGCATTTATGGCTACACCTTC	CAWSQGEGIYGYTF
TRBJ2-7	NA	TRBV24-1	NA	TGTGCCACCAGTGACACTGGCCCCACGGGTATATACGAGCAGTACTTC	CATSDTGPTGIYEQYF
TRBJ1-4	NA	TRBV5-1	NA	TGCGCCAGCAGAGGCGGGAATGAAAAACTGTTTTTT	CASRGGNEKLFF
TRBJ2-3	NA	TRBV7-9	TRBD2	TGTGCCAGCAGCTTTGGGAGCGGGATTTGGGATACGCAGTATTTT	CASSFGSGIWDTQYF
TRBJ2-1	NA	TRBV2	TRBD2	TGTGCCAGGTTCGAGTTTGCGGGAGTAGGTGAGCAGTTCTTC	CARFEFAGVGEQFF
TRBJ2-1	NA	TRBV5-6	TRBD1	TGTGCCAGCAGCTTGTTAGGACAGGGGCTGGAGAATGAGCAGTTCTTC	CASSLLGQGLENEQFF
TRBJ1-5	NA	TRBV5-6	NA	TGTGCCAGCAGCCGAGGTCGGCTGGTCAATCAGCCCCAGCATTTT	CASSRGRLVNQPQHF
TRBJ2-2	NA	TRBV4-1	TRBD2	TGCGCCAGCAGCCAAGATGGAACTAGCGGGAGGGCGAACACCGGGGAGCTGTTTTTT	CASSQDGTSGRANTGELFF
TRBJ1-5	NA	TRBV6-6	NA	TGTGCCAGCAGTTACTCGAGTACAGGGAGCAATCAGCCCCAGCATTTT	CASSYSSTGSNQPQHF
TRBJ2-3	NA	TRBV7-9	NA	TGTGCCAGCACGCTAAGCGGGTCCACAGATACGCAGTATTTT	CASTLSGSTDTQYF
TRBJ2-4	NA	TRBV2	NA	TGTGCCAGCAGGGAGACTAGTGTCTCCAAAAACATTCAGTACTTC	CASRETSVSKNIQYF
TRBJ2-1	NA	TRBV19	NA	TGTGCCAGTAGTACCCGACAGGGAGGTCGGAATGAGCAGTTCTTC	CASSTRQGGRNEQFF
TRBJ1-6	once	TRBV11-2	NA	TGTGCCAGCAGCTTAGGGAGCTCCTATAATTCACCCCTCCACTTT	CASSLGSSYNSPLHF
TRBJ2-7	NA	TRBV28	TRBD1	TGTGCCAGCAGTTTGGGACAGGGGAATATCCACGAGCAGTACTTC	CASSLGQGNIHEQYF
TRBJ2-1	NA	TRBV13	NA	TGTGCCAGCAGCCCCCCGGGGTCCAATGAGCAGTTCTTC	CASSPPGSNEQFF
TRBJ2-1	few	TRBV2	TRBD1	TGTGCCAGCAGTGATCTATTGTGGGGACAGTCGAACAATGAGCAGTTCTTC	CASSDLLWGQSNNEQFF
TRBJ2-5	NA	TRBV28	NA	TGTGCCAGCGGTATAGCCCAAGAGACCCAGTACTTC	CASGIAQETQYF
TRBJ2-1	NA	TRBV2	NA	TGTGCCAGCAGTGAGGAAGCGAGTAGCAATGAGCAGTTCTTC	CASSEEASSNEQFF
TRBJ2-2	NA	TRBV19	TRBD2	TGTGCCAGTAGTTGGGTTAGCGGGAGTTCCGGGGAGCTGTTTTTT	CASSWVSGSSGELFF
TRBJ2-5	few	TRBV30	TRBD1	TGTGCCTGGGGGACAGGGGACAAGACCCAGTACTTC	CAWGTGDKTQYF
TRBJ2-3	NA	TRBV3-1/TRBV3-2	NA	TGTGCCAGCAGAGGAGGGGCAGATACGCAGTATTTT	CASRGGADTQYF
TRBJ2-2	NA	TRBV12-1	NA	TGTGCCAGCAGCTTTGGACAGGTAAACACCGGGGAGCTGTTTTTT	CASSFGQVNTGELFF
TRBJ2-1	NA	TRBV19	NA	TGTGCCAGTAGTATTGGCAGGGGGGTCGACAATGAGCAGTTCTTC	CASSIGRGVDNEQFF
TRBJ2-1	NA	TRBV30	TRBD2	TGTGCCTGGAGTGCCTCTGGCCCGCCTTGGCGGGAGTTCTACAATGAGCAGTTCTTC	CAWSASGPPWREFYNEQFF
TRBJ1-1	NA	TRBV7-9	NA	TGTGCCAGCAGCTTAGCGAGTGACACTGAAGCTTTCTTT	CASSLASDTEAFF
TRBJ1-5	NA	TRBV3-1/TRBV3-2	NA	TGTGCCAGCAGCCAAGGCCTAGGTCGTGGATCGGGGCAGCCCCAGCATTTT	CASSQGLGRGSGQPQHF
TRBJ1-1	NA	TRBV30	NA	TGTGCCTGGAGTCAGGTGGATGCTTTCTTT	CAWSQVDAFF
TRBJ2-7	NA	TRBV5-4	NA	TGTGCCAGCAGCTCCCCGACTCGAGCGGGCTCCTACGAGCAGTACTTC	CASSSPTRAGSYEQYF
TRBJ1-5	NA	TRBV28	NA	TGTGCCAGCAGGGGGACACTACAGAATCAGCCCCAGCATTTT	CASRGTLQNQPQHF
TRBJ2-1	NA	TRBV7-9	TRBD1	TGTGCCAGCAGCCATTCTTGGGGACAGGACCTTAATGAGCAGTTCTTC	CASSHSWGQDLNEQFF